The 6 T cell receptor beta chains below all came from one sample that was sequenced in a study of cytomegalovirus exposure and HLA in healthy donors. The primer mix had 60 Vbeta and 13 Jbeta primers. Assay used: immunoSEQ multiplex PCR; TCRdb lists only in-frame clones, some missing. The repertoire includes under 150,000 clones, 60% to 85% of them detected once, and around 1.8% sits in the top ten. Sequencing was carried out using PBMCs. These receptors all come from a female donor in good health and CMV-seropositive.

The CDR3 bases are TGTGCCAGCTCACCCGGGCTAGCGGGAATCTACGAGCAGTACTTC. Protein: CASSPGLAGIYEQYF. V gene TRBV18 combines with J gene TRBJ2-7; 9 bases are shared with TRBD2. The J segment lost 3 bases and the V segment lost 3 bases, leaving 6 bases of the junction unmatched. CDR1 KGHSH and CDR2 LQKENI come from the germline V gene. The CDR3 is 15 amino acids. Looking up the rest from reference TRBV18 and TRBJ2-7 gives the full variable domain: NAGVMQNPRHLVRRRGQEARLRCSPMKGHSHVYWYRQLPEEGLKFMVYLQKENIIDESGMPKERFSAEFPKEGPSILRIQQVVRGDSAAYFCASSPGLAGIYEQYFGPGTRLTVT.

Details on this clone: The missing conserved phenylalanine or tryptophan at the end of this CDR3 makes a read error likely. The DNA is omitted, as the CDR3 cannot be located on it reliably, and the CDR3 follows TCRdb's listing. The CDR3: CASSARTHSPPVV. J is TRBJ1-2 and V is TRBV6-1. The germline V gene has CDR1 MNHNS and CDR2 SASEGT. Termini included, the CDR3 measures 13 amino acids.

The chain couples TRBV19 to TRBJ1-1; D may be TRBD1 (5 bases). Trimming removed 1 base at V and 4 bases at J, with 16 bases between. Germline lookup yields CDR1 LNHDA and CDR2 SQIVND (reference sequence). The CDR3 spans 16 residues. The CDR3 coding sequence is TGTGCCAGTAGTATAGTCAGGTCGGCAGGGCCCACTGAAGCTTTCTTT. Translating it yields CASSIVRSAGPTEAFF.

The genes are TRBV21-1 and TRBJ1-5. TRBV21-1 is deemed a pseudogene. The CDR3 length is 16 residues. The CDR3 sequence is CASSKGLYGRIQPQHF. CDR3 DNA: TGTGCCAGCAGCAAAGGGCTTTACGGGAGGATTCAGCCCCAGCATTTT.

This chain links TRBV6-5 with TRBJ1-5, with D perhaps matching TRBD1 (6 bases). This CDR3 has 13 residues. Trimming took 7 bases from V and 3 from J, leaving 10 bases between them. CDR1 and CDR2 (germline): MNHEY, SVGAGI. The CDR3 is CASIGQPNQPQHF. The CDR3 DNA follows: TGTGCCAGCATTGGACAGCCCAATCAGCCCCAGCATTTT.

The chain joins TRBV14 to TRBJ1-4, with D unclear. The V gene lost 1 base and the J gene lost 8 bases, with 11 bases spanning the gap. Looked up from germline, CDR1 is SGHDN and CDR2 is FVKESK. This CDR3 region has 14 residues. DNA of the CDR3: TGTGCCAGCAGCCAAGGTCGTCCGGTCGAAAAACTGTTTTTT. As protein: CASSQGRPVEKLFF. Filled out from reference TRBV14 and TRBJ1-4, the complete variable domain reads EAGVTQFPSHSVIEKGQTVTLRCDPISGHDNLYWYRRVMGKEIKFLLHFVKESKQDESGMPNNRFLAERTGGTYSTLKVQPAELEDSGVYFCASSQGRPVEKLFFGSGTQLSVL.